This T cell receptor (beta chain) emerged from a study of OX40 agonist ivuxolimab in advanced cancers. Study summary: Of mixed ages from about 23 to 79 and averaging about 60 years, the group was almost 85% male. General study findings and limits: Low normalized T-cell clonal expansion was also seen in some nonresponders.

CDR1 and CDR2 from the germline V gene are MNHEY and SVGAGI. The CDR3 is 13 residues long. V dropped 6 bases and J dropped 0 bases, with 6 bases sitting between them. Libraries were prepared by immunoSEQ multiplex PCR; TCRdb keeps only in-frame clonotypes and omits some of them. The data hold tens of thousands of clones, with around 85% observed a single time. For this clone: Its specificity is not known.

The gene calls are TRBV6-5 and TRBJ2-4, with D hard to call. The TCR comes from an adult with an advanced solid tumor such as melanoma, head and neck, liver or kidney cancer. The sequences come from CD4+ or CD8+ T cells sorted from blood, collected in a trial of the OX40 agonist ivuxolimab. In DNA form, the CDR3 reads TGTGCCAGCAGGACATTAGCCAAAAACATTCAGTACTTC. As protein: CASRTLAKNIQYF.